The 7 T cell receptor beta chains in this list originate from one sample, sequenced in a study of OX40 agonist ivuxolimab in advanced cancers. This table comes from immunoSEQ multiplex PCR, and its TCRdb copy is limited to in-frame clones, with some not included. The sample consists of approximately 30,000 clones, around 88% of them appearing once. The source material was CD4+ or CD8+ T cells sorted from blood, sampled in a trial of the OX40 agonist ivuxolimab. These receptors were obtained from an adult with an advanced solid tumor such as melanoma, head and neck, liver or kidney cancer.

The V gene is TRBV28, the J gene TRBJ1-1; D might be TRBD1 (5 bases). V lost 2 bases to trimming and J lost 7 bases, with 11 bases between them. Germline lookup yields CDR1 MDHEN and CDR2 SYDVKM. The CDR3 length is 13 residues. CDR3 region: CASSLQGSGEAFF. CDR3 in DNA: TGTGCCAGCAGTTTACAGGGTTCCGGTGAAGCTTTCTTT.

The CDR3 reads CATSRNVDEQYF. The CDR3 DNA follows: TGTGCCACCAGCAGAAATGTCGACGAGCAGTACTTC. This chain links TRBV15 with TRBJ2-7; no clear D gene. V lost 2 bases and J lost 5, with 7 bases in between. In germline, CDR1 is LNHNV, CDR2 YYDKDF (reference sequence). The CDR3 extends over 12 amino acids.

The chain employs TRBV15 and TRBJ2-1; no firm D call. The CDR3 contains 15 residues. Trimming cost V 0 bases and J 0 bases, with 6 bases left between them. Germline V lookup: CDR1 LNHNV, CDR2 YYDKDF (reference sequence). CDR3 sequence (DNA): TGTGCCACCAGCAGAGAGCGGAGCTCCTACAATGAGCAGTTCTTC. It specifies CATSRERSSYNEQFF.

The genes are TRBV5-4 and TRBJ1-2; D call uncertain. Between the trimmed V and J ends, which lost 1 base and 8 bases, there was a span of 15 bases. CDR1 and CDR2 (germline): SGHNT, YYREEE (reference sequence). The CDR3 length is 14 residues. CDR3 sequence: CASSLRKAFGGYTF. The CDR3 nucleotides read TGTGCCAGCAGCTTGCGGAAGGCCTTTGGGGGCTACACCTTC.

The chain employs TRBV7-9 and TRBJ2-5, with 7 bases aligning to TRBD1. The ends lost 4 bases at V and 2 bases at J; junction bases unmatched: 7. In germline, CDR1 is SEHNR, CDR2 FQNEAQ (reference sequence). CDR3 length equals 15 residues. CDR3 DNA: TGTGCCAGCAGCTCTACATCACAGGGGCAAGAGACCCAGTACTTC. This encodes CASSSTSQGQETQYF. Variable domain in full (rest from reference TRBV7-9 and TRBJ2-5): DTGVSQNPRHKITKRGQNVTFRCDPISEHNRLYWYRQTLGQGPEFLTYFQNEAQLEKSRLLSDRFSAERPKGSFSTLEIQRTEQGDSAMYLCASSSTSQGQETQYFGPGTRLLVL.

This rearrangement joins TRBV28 to TRBJ2-7, with 9 bases matching TRBD1. J was trimmed by 1 base and V by 7 bases; bases with no gene match: 14. This CDR3 region has 17 residues. Germline CDR1 reads MDHEN; CDR2 reads SYDVKM. CDR3 sequence reads: CASKGSGTGRGSYEQYF. For the CDR3, the DNA is TGTGCCAGCAAAGGTTCCGGGACAGGGAGAGGGTCCTACGAGCAGTACTTC.

The rearrangement uses TRBV19 and TRBJ1-5; D call uncertain. The V end was cut by 1 base, the J end by 2 bases, with 9 bases between. CDR1 and CDR2 (germline): LNHDA, SQIVND (reference sequence). This CDR3 is 15 amino acids long. Written as DNA, the CDR3 is TGTGCCAGTAGTATAGTCGGGCAGCGCAATCAGCCCCAGCATTTT. Amino acids: CASSIVGQRNQPQHF.